The 5 T cell receptor beta chains below all came from one sample that was sequenced in a study of shared clonotypes between healthy human individuals. CD45RO-negative, CCR7-selected cells formed the naive CD8 fraction, which excluded terminally differentiated effector memory CD45RA+ cells. Only in-frame clones appear in the TCRdb table, and some are missing; sequencing was by immunoSEQ multiplex PCR. The table lists around 700,000 clones, roughly nine tenths of them singletons. The sequencing sample was made of naive CD8+ T cells sorted from blood. All receptors derive from a man aged 30-40 years in good health.

The V and J genes are TRBV4-3 and TRBJ2-7; 10 nucleotides agree with TRBD2. The CDR3 is made up of 17 amino acids. The trim removed 5 bases at V and 1 base at J, leaving 11 bases unmatched. Germline V gene lookup returns CDR1 LGHNA and CDR2 YSLEER. CDR3 sequence: CASSLQPSSGGSYEQYF. CDR3 bases: TGCGCCAGCAGCTTGCAACCCTCTAGCGGGGGTTCCTACGAGCAGTACTTC.

The chain is built from TRBV7-9 and TRBJ2-7, with TRBD1 identical over 8 bases. After removal of 1 base from V and 4 bases from J, the junction contained 6 bases not matched to a gene. In germline, CDR1 is SEHNR, CDR2 FQNEAQ (reference sequence). CDR3 length: 15 residues. The CDR3 protein is CASSLEGTGPYEQYF. CDR3 DNA sequence: TGTGCCAGCAGCTTAGAAGGGACAGGTCCTTACGAGCAGTACTTC.

The sample holds one count of this clone. The V and J genes are TRBV4-1 and TRBJ2-2; D remains unclear. This CDR3 spans 15 amino acids. Trimming pared 1 base from V and 5 bases from J, leaving 11 bases between. Germline V gene lookup returns CDR1 MGHRA and CDR2 YSYEKL. This CDR3 is CASSQGPATTGELFF. The CDR3 DNA reads as TGCGCCAGCAGCCAAGGACCCGCCACTACCGGGGAGCTGTTTTTT.

In DNA, the CDR3 is TGTGCCAGCTCCCCAGGGGGGGAGACCCAGTACTTC. This codes for CASSPGGETQYF. V and J are TRBV18 and TRBJ2-5; D might be TRBD1 (7 bases). The CDR3 is 12 amino acids. The V gene's germline CDR1 is KGHSH and CDR2 LQKENI. With 6 bases removed from V and 5 bases from J, the gap between germline ends came to 10 bases.

V usage is TRBV19 and J usage is TRBJ1-3; D ambiguous. Looked up from germline, CDR1 is LNHDA and CDR2 is SQIVND (reference sequence). This CDR3 is built from 14 residues. V lost 9 bases to trimming and J lost 0 bases, with 12 bases between them. The CDR3 nucleotides are TGTGCCAGCGAAATGGAAGACTCTGGAAACACCATATATTTT. It encodes CASEMEDSGNTIYF.